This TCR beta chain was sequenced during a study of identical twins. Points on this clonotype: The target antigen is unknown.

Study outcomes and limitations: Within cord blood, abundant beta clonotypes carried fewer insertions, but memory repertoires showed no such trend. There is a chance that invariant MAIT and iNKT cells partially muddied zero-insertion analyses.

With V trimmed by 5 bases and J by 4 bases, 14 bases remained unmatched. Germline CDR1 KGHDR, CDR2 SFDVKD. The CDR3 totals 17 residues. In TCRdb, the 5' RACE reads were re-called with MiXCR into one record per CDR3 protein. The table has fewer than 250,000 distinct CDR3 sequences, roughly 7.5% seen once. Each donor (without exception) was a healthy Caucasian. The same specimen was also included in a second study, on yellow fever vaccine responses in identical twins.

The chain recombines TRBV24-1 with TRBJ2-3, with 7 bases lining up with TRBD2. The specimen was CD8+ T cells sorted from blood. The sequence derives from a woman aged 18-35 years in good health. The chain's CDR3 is CATSVYRGRESADTQYF. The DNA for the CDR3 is TGTGCCACCAGTGTTTATCGCGGGAGAGAGAGCGCAGATACGCAGTATTTT.